The present TCR beta chain was sequenced within a study of blood T cells in healthy people across ages (dated by TCRdb to between 2014 and 2016). Some background on the complete study: In model experiments, template switching captured roughly one uniquely barcoded TCR beta cDNA molecule for every two T cells. To avoid experimental bias, donors of different ages were distributed randomly across sequencing lanes. Using deep sequencing normalized with unique cDNA molecular identifiers, the study measured how TCR beta repertoire diversity changes with age. Using the same blood draw, the study looked at two additional independent replicas of 1 million unique cDNA reads for two donors, one aged 18 to 30 and the other aged 80 or older. Four age groups were formed from the donors: young (average roughly 16 years), middle-aged (approximately 40), aged (around 62) and long-lived (more than 75). Results the study describes overall, beyond this receptor: Observed TCR beta diversity per million T cells fell roughly linearly with age, and a significant reduction was already apparent by age around 39. Total diversity estimates from one million sequenced T cells were considered lower bounds and underestimates. There was a strong correlation between observed TCR beta diversity and the percentage of naive T cells measured by flow cytometry. Because the CMV infection status of the donors was unknown, age-related changes in expanded clonotypes may potentially have been confounded. Since profiling was done on bulk unsorted PBMCs, naive and antigen-experienced compartments could not be conclusively compared. Compared with the aged group, the long-lived group had more naive CD4+ T cells, fewer expanded clones and increased TCR diversity, suggesting age selection.

The sample holds many counts of this clonotype. Its recognized antigen is unknown. Base quality data are lacking; no much larger clone is found one base away. The donors were 40 or so Caucasian individuals from Russia, aged roughly 6 to 90 years, who were systemically healthy. Each donor gave 9.5 to 10 milliliters of peripheral blood, drawn into EDTA-treated Vacutainer tubes. PBMCs were isolated by Ficoll-Paque density-gradient centrifugation, with at least 6 million obtained per sample. Total RNA was extracted from PBMCs with Trizol reagent, with at least 5.5 micrograms obtained per sample. For every donor, flow cytometry on a PBMC aliquot measured the percentage of naive CD45RAhigh/CD27high T cells. The library relied on 5' RACE. The sample was run on an Illumina HiSeq 2500. A second PCR of roughly 6 to 12 cycles was run with a J-beta primer mix and a sample-barcoded 5' primer. Each TCR beta cDNA molecule received a unique molecular identifier from a template-switch 5' adaptor carrying 12 random nucleotides. Each sample yielded at least 3 million CDR3-containing paired-end reads. First-strand cDNA was synthesized from all RNA with the Mint cDNA synthesis kit, primed by a TRBC-specific oligonucleotide. All cDNA was treated with uracil-DNA glycosylase and then went through a first 18-cycle PCR with the universal primers M1SS and BC2_uni_R. The authors processed their data as follows. For normalization, 1 million high-quality reads were randomly selected from each sample, with every read carrying a distinct molecular identifier. Instead of being binned into consensus sequences, reads that shared molecular identifiers were thrown out. CDR3 identification, clonotype clustering and error correction used MiTCR with a Q25 quality threshold and the strictest error-elimination algorithm. A nonparametric unseen species model with Euler transformation was used to estimate lower-bound total TCR beta diversity. The public reads were reanalyzed by TCRdb: fastp trimming at Q25, MiXCR alignment, in-frame beta chains only. Each record represents a unique CDR3 protein, reported with the most common genes and DNA among its rows. TCRdb's processing, not the study's, gives the V and J calls here. This sample is represented by under 2 million distinct CDR3 sequences; roughly 32% of them were singletons. The ten largest clones represent around 10% of the sample.

V drops 0 bases and J drops 5 bases, leaving 7 bases in between. CDR1 and CDR2 are read off the germline V gene (reference sequence) as SEHNR and FQNEAQ. The CDR3 measures 13 amino acids from cysteine to phenylalanine. Left in the record is the CDR3 DNA by itself, 39 bases read in frame from the first base. The source material was blood. The origin of this receptor is a woman aged 25 to 39 in good health. The rearranged segments are TRBV7-9 and TRBJ1-1, with no confident D gene call. The nucleotides are TGTGCCAGCAGCTTAGCCTCTGGGACTGAAGCTTTCTTT. Its product reads: CASSLASGTEAFF. Supplemented by the reference TRBV7-9 and TRBJ1-1 proteins around the CDR3, the complete variable domain is DTGVSQNPRHKITKRGQNVTFRCDPISEHNRLYWYRQTLGQGPEFLTYFQNEAQLEKSRLLSDRFSAERPKGSFSTLEIQRTEQGDSAMYLCASSLASGTEAFFGQGTRLTVV.